The 19 T cell receptor beta chains in this list originate from one sample, sequenced in a study of preoperative IRX-2 immunotherapy in early breast cancer (dated by TCRdb to about 2019). The treatment or condition tag for this specimen amounts to: preoperative locoregional IRX-2 cytokine immunotherapy. Receptor amplification or capture employed the immunoSEQ multiplex PCR assay. This immuneACCESS table, as held by TCRdb, lists in-frame sequences with V and J called but not all clones. Of the missing ones, under half trace to an unresolved V gene in checked studies; the others have no known cause. For this sample the table gives around 24,000 clones, of which around 79% were detected only once. The biggest ten clones account for under 7% of the sample. Here the sequenced sample was lymph node tissue, taken after IRX-2 immunotherapy. These receptors were taken from a human donor with breast cancer.

The rearrangement links TRBV6-8 to TRBJ1-2; no definite D call. The V and J ends lost 4 bases and 8 bases respectively, with 17 bases between them. The CDR3 is made up of 14 amino acids. Germline V gene lookup returns CDR1 MNHGY and CDR2 SAAAGT. DNA for the CDR3: TGTGCCAGCAGTTCCCAGCCCATCGTTAAGGGCTACACCTTC. It specifies CASSSQPIVKGYTF.

V is TRBV19 and J is TRBJ1-2, with 7 bases lining up with TRBD1. This CDR3 region has 13 residues. V lost 5 bases, J lost 5 bases, and 5 bases stayed unmatched. Germline V gene lookup returns CDR1 LNHDA and CDR2 SQIVND (reference sequence). The CDR3 DNA sequence: TGTGCCAGTAGTGCCCGGACAGGATATGGCTACACCTTC. Amino acids: CASSARTGYGYTF.

This clone has just a few counts. V is TRBV15 and J is TRBJ1-4; D is perhaps TRBD1 (5 bases). V dropped 2 bases and J dropped 4 bases, with 8 bases sitting between them. Germline CDR1 reads LNHNV; CDR2 reads YYDKDF (reference sequence). The CDR3 contains 14 residues. Here the CDR3 DNA reads TGTGCCACCAGCAGAAAAGACAGTAATGAAAAACTGTTTTTT. It is translated as CATSRKDSNEKLFF.

The chain links TRBV6-8 to TRBJ1-2, with TRBD1 matching 8 bases. The length of the CDR3 is 16 residues. The junction had 11 bases not matched to a gene; V was cut back by 2 bases and J by 6 bases. CDR1 and CDR2 (germline): MNHGY, SAAAGT. The CDR3 DNA reads TGTGCCAGCAGTTACGGGTCCGGACAGGGAACGCATGGCTACACCTTC. This sequence encodes CASSYGSGQGTHGYTF.

This chain connects TRBV11-3 to TRBJ1-1; 10 positions match TRBD1. Trimming cost V 7 bases and J 3 bases; bases outside gene matches: 8. Germline CDR1 SGHNT, CDR2 YENEEA. The CDR3 has 15 residues. The CDR3 nucleotides read TGTGCCAGCAACCAACCAGACAGGGGGCACACTGAAGCTTTCTTT. Its protein is CASNQPDRGHTEAFF.

The chain has TRBV1 and TRBJ2-7; the D segment call TRBD1 is taken from the table without a DNA check. TRBV1 is marked as a pseudogene. The CDR3 contains 15 residues. The CDR3 coding sequence is TGCGCCAGCAGGCTCCAAACAGGGGGCAGCTACGAGCAGTACTTC. Its translation: CASRLQTGGSYEQYF.

This clone was picked up a small number of times. This chain joins TRBV19 and TRBJ2-5; possible D gene TRBD1, 5 bases. Trimming left V 1 base short and J 5 bases short, with 8 bases between. Germline loops: CDR1 LNHDA, CDR2 SQIVND (reference sequence). The CDR3 totals 13 residues. The CDR3 here is CASSIGRAETQYF. In nucleotides, the CDR3 is TGTGCCAGTAGTATAGGCAGGGCTGAGACCCAGTACTTC.

There are a few counts of this clone. The chain uses TRBV19 and TRBJ2-3; the match to TRBD2 covers 9 bases. This CDR3 is built from 13 residues. Losses at the gene ends were 9 bases for V and 2 bases for J; bases not matched to a gene: 3. CDR1 LNHDA and CDR2 SQIVND come from the germline V gene (reference sequence). CDR3 nucleotides: TGTGCCAGCCGACTAGCGGCCACAGATACGCAGTATTTT. Its translation: CASRLAATDTQYF.

The CDR3 region has the DNA TGTGCCAGCAGTTATTCCGGGACAGTCCAGTATTTT. The encoded protein is CASSYSGTVQYF. The chain employs TRBV6-4 and TRBJ2-3; 7 nucleotides match TRBD1. With V trimmed by 5 bases and J by 12 bases, 8 bases remained unmatched. The CDR3 contains 12 residues. Germline values: CDR1 MRHNA, CDR2 SNTAGT.

J is TRBJ2-3 and V is TRBV18; D may be TRBD2 (5 bases). V lost 3 bases and J lost 2, with 15 bases in between. CDR1 and CDR2 from the germline V gene are KGHSH and LQKENI. The CDR3 runs 16 residues. The CDR3 DNA sequence: TGTGCCAGCTCACCGTCGAGCGGAGCGTACACAGATACGCAGTATTTT. Its protein is CASSPSSGAYTDTQYF.

This rearrangement joins TRBV18 to TRBJ1-1; D not resolved. The CDR3 totals 13 residues. Germline assignment: CDR1 KGHSH and CDR2 LQKENI. With 2 bases removed from V and 0 bases from J, the gap between germline ends came to 4 bases. CDR3 in amino acids: CASSPGMNTEAFF. The CDR3 DNA is TGTGCCAGCTCACCAGGGATGAACACTGAAGCTTTCTTT.

The rearrangement joins TRBV5-1 to TRBJ1-1; 8 positions match TRBD1. V dropped 5 bases and J dropped 1; count of bases not matched to a gene: 4. Germline values: CDR1 SGHRS, CDR2 YFSETQ. The CDR3 length is 14 residues. Here the CDR3 DNA reads TGCGCCAGCAGGGGGGACAGGAGGAACACTGAAGCTTTCTTT. Translation gives CASRGDRRNTEAFF. The variable domain in full, completed from reference TRBV5-1 and TRBJ1-1, reads KAGVTQTPRYLIKTRGQQVTLSCSPISGHRSVSWYQQTPGQGLQFLFEYFSETQRNKGNFPGRFSGRQFSNSRSEMNVSTLELGDSALYLCASRGDRRNTEAFFGQGTRLTVV.

The chain links TRBV6-8 to TRBJ1-5; no reliable D call. The V gene lost 6 bases and the J gene lost 5 bases, with 20 bases spanning the gap. Looked up from germline, CDR1 is MNHGY and CDR2 is SAAAGT. The CDR3 totals 16 residues. CDR3 sequence (DNA): TGTGCCAGCAGGACACACGGTCTTGGGTTCGATCAGCCCCAGCATTTT. It specifies CASRTHGLGFDQPQHF.

The rearrangement links TRBV11-3 to TRBJ1-5, with a tentative D call TRBD1 (5 bases). This CDR3 contains 14 residues. V lost 5 bases and J 7 bases, leaving 15 bases between the germline ends. Germline V lookup: CDR1 SGHNT, CDR2 YENEEA. In DNA form, the CDR3 reads TGTGCCAGCAGCCAAAACGGGGGGGAACAGCCCCAGCATTTT. It translates to CASSQNGGEQPQHF. Combining the CDR3 with reference TRBV11-3 and TRBJ1-5 gives the whole variable domain EAGVVQSPRYKIIEKKQPVAFWCNPISGHNTLYWYLQNLGQGPELLIRYENEEAVDDSQLPKDRFSAERLKGVDSTLKIQPAELGDSAVYLCASSQNGGEQPQHFGDGTRLSIL.

The rearrangement links TRBV11-3 to TRBJ1-2; no firm D call. The CDR3 is 17 amino acids. V was pared by 0 bases and J by 0 bases, with 14 bases between. Germline V lookup: CDR1 SGHNT, CDR2 YENEEA. CDR3 sequence: CASSLDSITGSNYGYTF. CDR3 sequence (DNA): TGTGCCAGCAGCTTAGATTCGATTACGGGTTCTAACTATGGCTACACCTTC.

The rearrangement links TRBV14 to TRBJ1-2; maybe TRBD1 (6 bases). CDR3 size: 14 residues. V lost 4 bases to trimming and J lost 4 bases, with 13 bases between them. The V gene's germline CDR1 is SGHDN and CDR2 FVKESK. CDR3 region: CASSREQGTYGYTF. The DNA of the CDR3 is TGTGCCAGCAGCCGAGAACAGGGCACCTATGGCTACACCTTC.

In this sample, this clone turned up once. An ambiguous or unread base is present, and the residue it codes for is denoted X. The chain is built from TRBV13 and TRBJ2-5, with D possibly matching TRBD1 (6 bases). V lost 6 bases, J lost 4 bases, and 15 bases lay in between. This CDR3 spans 14 amino acids. From germline, CDR1 is PRHDT and CDR2 FYEKMQ (reference sequence). In nucleotides, the CDR3 is TGTGCCAGCAGTAAAGACRGGGGGCGAGAGACCCAGTACTTC. Its translation: CASSKDXGRETQYF.

The chain uses TRBV28 and TRBJ2-3; D remains ambiguous. Germline CDR1 reads MDHEN; CDR2 reads SYDVKM. Trimming shortened V by 1 base and J by 6 bases, and 5 bases separated the two germline ends. The CDR3 is made up of 12 amino acids. The CDR3 spells CASSLYGDTQYF. CDR3 DNA sequence: TGTGCCAGCAGTTTATATGGGGATACGCAGTATTTT.

The rearrangement joins TRBV7-8 to TRBJ1-1; the D is unclear. This CDR3 is 13 amino acids long. Germline V gene data show CDR1 as SGHVS and CDR2 as FQNEAQ. The V end lost 10 bases, the J end lost 0 bases, and 12 bases lay between the germline ends. The CDR3, as DNA: TGTGCCACCGCCTGGTCGATGAACACTGAAGCTTTCTTT. As protein: CATAWSMNTEAFF.